Detailed here is one T cell receptor beta chain. Trimming left V 1 base short and J 3 bases short, with 12 bases between. The CDR3 totals 15 residues. Germline V CDR1 and CDR2: SEHNR, FQNEAQ (reference sequence). This entry is derived from a study of cytomegalovirus exposure and HLA in healthy donors. The PCR used 60 Vbeta and 13 Jbeta primers. Sequenced by immunoSEQ multiplex PCR; TCRdb stores in-frame clones only, minus some. This table holds roughly 150,000 clones, approximately 80% found once. The specimen was PBMCs. The clonotype originates from a man younger than 30 in good health and CMV-seropositive. The chain joins TRBV7-9 to TRBJ1-2; weak D call: TRBD1 (5 bases). The chain's CDR3 is CASSLVAGLDYGYTF. The CDR3 coding sequence is TGTGCCAGCAGCTTAGTGGCAGGGTTGGACTATGGCTACACCTTC.